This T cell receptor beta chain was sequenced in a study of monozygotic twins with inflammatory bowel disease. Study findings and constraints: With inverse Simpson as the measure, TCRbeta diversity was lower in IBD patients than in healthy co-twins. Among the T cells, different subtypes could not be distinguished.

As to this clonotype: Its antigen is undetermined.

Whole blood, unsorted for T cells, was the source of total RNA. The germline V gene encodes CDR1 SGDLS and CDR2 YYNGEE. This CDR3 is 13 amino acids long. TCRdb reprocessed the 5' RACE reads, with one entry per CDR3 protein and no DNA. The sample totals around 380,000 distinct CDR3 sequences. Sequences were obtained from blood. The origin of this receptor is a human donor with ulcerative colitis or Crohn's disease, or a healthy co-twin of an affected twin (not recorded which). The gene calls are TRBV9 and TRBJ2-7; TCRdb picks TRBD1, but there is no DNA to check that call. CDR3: CASSPRTGREQYF.